There are many counts of the clone carrying this TCR beta chain. The entry originates in a study of regulatory T cells in long-lasting Graves disease. Study-level background: Newly diagnosed Graves' patients took antithyroid drugs under 3 months.

Arm-PCR with iRepertoire HTBI primers amplified the CDR3 regions for these TCR beta libraries. TCRdb analysed the multiplex PCR reads with MiXCR anew, one entry per CDR3 protein. The sample has some 500,000 distinct CDR3 sequences, 16% seen once. CDR1 is DFQATT, CDR2 SNEGSKA, per germline (reference sequence). The CDR3 contains 13 residues. Losses at the gene ends were 4 bases for V and 4 bases for J; bases not matched to a gene: 6. Time point given: newly diagnosed GD, antithyroid drugs for less than 3 months. Preparation of the TCR library used RNA extracted from PBMCs. This same sample was also taken into another study, of T cells in Graves' hyperthyroidism and ophthalmopathy. As that report states: Blood also held most thyroid clonotypes expanded beyond 0.001.

This sequence originates from a woman aged 35 to 59 with Graves disease. This chain joins TRBV20-1 and TRBJ2-5, with 7 bases that match TRBD2. The sequencing used peripheral blood mononuclear cells (PBMCs), collected at new diagnosis, from a patient treated with antithyroid drugs. The CDR3 DNA sequence: TGCAGTGCTATCTTCGGGAGGCCAGAGACCCAGTACTTC. This gives the protein CSAIFGRPETQYF.